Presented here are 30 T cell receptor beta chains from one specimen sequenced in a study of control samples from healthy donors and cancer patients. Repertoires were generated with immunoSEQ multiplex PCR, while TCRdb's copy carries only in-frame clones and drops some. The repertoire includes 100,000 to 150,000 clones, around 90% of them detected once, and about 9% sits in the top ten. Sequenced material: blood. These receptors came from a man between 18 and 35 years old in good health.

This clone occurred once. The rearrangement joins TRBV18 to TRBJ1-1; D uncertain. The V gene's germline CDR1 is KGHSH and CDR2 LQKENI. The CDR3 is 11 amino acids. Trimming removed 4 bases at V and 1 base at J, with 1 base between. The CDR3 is CASSQNTEAFF. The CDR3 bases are TGTGCCAGCTCACAGAACACTGAAGCTTTCTTT.

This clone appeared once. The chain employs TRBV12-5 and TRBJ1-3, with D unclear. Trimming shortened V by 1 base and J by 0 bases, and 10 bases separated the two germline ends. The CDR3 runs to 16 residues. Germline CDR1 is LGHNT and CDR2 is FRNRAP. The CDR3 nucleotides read TGTGCTAGTGGTTTGGGGGCCACCTCCTCTGGAAACACCATATATTTT. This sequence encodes CASGLGATSSGNTIYF.

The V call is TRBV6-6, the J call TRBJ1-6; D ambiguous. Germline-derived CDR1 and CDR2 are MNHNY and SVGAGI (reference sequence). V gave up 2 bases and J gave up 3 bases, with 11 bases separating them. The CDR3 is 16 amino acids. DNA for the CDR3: TGTGCCAGCAGTTACCCCTCGGCGAACTATAATTCACCCCTCCACTTT. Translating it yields CASSYPSANYNSPLHF.

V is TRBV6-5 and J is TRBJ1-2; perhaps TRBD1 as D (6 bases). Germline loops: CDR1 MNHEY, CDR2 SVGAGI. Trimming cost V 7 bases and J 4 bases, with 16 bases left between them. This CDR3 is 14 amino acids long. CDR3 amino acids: CASTNREHTYGYTF. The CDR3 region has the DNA TGTGCCAGCACGAACAGGGAACATACCTATGGCTACACCTTC.

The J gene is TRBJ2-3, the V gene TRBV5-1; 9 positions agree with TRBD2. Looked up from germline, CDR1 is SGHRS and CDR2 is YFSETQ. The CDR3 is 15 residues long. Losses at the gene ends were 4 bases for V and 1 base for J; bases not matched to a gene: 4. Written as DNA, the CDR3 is TGCGCCAGCAGCCGCGGCGGGGGGGGCACAGATACGCAGTATTTT. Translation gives CASSRGGGGTDTQYF.

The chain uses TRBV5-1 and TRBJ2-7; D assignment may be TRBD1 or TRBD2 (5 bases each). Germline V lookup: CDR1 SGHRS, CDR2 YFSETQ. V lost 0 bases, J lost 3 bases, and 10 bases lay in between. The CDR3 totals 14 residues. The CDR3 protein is CASSLGLGDYEQYF. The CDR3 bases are TGCGCCAGCAGCTTGGGGCTGGGGGACTACGAGCAGTACTTC.

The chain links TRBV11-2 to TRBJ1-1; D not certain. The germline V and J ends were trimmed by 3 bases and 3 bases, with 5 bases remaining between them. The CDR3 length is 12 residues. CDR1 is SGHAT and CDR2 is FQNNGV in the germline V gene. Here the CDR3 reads CASSFGYTEAFF. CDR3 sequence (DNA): TGTGCCAGCAGCTTCGGGTACACTGAAGCTTTCTTT.

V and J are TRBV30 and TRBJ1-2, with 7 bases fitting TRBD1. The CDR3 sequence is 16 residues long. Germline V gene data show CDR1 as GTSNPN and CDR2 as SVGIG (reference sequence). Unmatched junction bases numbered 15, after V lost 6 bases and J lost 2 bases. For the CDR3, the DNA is TGTGCCTGTCCGCGGGACAGAGAAAAGACAAACTATGGCTACACCTTC. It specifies CACPRDREKTNYGYTF.

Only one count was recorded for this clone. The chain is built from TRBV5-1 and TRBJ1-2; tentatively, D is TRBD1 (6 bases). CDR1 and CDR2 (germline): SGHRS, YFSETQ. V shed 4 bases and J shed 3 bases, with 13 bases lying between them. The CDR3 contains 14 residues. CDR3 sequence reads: CASSPGAGDYGYTF. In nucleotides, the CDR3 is TGCGCCAGCAGCCCAGGGGCCGGGGACTATGGCTACACCTTC. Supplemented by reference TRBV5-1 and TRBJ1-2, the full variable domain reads KAGVTQTPRYLIKTRGQQVTLSCSPISGHRSVSWYQQTPGQGLQFLFEYFSETQRNKGNFPGRFSGRQFSNSRSEMNVSTLELGDSALYLCASSPGAGDYGYTFGSGTRLTVV.

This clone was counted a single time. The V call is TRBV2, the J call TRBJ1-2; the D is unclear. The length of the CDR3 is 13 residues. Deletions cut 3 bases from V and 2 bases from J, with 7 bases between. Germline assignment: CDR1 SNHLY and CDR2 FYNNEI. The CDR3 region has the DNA TGTGCCAGCAGTGACAGCCCCAACTATGGCTACACCTTC. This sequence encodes CASSDSPNYGYTF.

CDR3 protein: CASSPNRGGYEQYF. Here the CDR3 DNA reads TGTGCCAGCTCACCCAACAGGGGGGGCTACGAGCAGTACTTC. This chain joins TRBV18 and TRBJ2-7; possibly TRBD1 for D (8 bases). This CDR3 comprises 14 residues. Germline CDR1 is KGHSH and CDR2 is LQKENI. Trimming removed 3 bases at V and 3 bases at J, with 12 bases between. The variable domain in full, completed from reference TRBV18 and TRBJ2-7, reads NAGVMQNPRHLVRRRGQEARLRCSPMKGHSHVYWYRQLPEEGLKFMVYLQKENIIDESGMPKERFSAEFPKEGPSILRIQQVVRGDSAAYFCASSPNRGGYEQYFGPGTRLTVT.

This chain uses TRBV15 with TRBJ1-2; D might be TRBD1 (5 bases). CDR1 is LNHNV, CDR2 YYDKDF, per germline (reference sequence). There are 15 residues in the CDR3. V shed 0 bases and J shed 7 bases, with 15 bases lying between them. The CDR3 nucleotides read TGTGCCACCAGCAGAGAGCGGGGGGGAGCGTTTGGCTACACCTTC. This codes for CATSRERGGAFGYTF. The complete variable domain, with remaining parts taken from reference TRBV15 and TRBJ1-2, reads DAMVIQNPRYQVTQFGKPVTLSCSQTLNHNVMYWYQQKSSQAPKLLFHYYDKDFNNEADTPDNFQSRRPNTSFCFLDIRSPGLGDTAMYLCATSRERGGAFGYTFGSGTRLTVV.

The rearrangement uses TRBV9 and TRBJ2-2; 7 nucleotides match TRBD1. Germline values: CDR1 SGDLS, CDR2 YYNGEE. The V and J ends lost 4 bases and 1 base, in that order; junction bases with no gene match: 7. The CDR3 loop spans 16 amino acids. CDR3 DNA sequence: TGTGCCAGCAGCCCCACCGGGACAGTGAACACCGGGGAGCTGTTTTTT. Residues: CASSPTGTVNTGELFF.

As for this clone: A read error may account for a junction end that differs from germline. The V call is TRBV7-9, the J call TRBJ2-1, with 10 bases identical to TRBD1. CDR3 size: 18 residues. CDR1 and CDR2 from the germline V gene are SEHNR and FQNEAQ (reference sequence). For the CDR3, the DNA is TGTGCCAGCAGCTTCCGAGGGGGGACAGGGGCGAACTACAATAAGCAGTTCTTC. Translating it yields CASSFRGGTGANYNKQFF.

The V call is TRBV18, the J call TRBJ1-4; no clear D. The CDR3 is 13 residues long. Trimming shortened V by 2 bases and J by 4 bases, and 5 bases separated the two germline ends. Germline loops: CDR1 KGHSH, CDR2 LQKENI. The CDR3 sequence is CASSPSLNEKLFF. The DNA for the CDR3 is TGTGCCAGCTCACCATCCCTTAATGAAAAACTGTTTTTT.

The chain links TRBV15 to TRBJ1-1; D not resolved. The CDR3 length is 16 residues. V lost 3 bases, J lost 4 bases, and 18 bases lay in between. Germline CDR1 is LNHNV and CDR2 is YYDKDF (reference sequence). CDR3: CATSSPDPRGSTEAFF. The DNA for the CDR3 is TGTGCCACCAGCAGTCCCGACCCGCGGGGATCCACTGAAGCTTTCTTT.

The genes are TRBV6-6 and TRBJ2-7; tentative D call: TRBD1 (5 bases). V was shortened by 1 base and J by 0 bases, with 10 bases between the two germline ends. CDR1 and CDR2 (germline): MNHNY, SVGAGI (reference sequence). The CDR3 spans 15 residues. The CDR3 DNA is TGTGCCAGCAGTTACTTCAGGGCGAGCTCCTACGAGCAGTACTTC. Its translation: CASSYFRASSYEQYF.

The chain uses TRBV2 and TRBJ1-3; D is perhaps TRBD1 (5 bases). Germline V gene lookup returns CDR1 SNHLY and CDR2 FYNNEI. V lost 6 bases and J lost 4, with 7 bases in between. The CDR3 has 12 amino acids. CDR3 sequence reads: CASRGGGNTIYF. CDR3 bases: TGTGCCAGCAGGGGGGGAGGAAACACCATATATTTT. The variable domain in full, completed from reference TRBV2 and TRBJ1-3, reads EPEVTQTPSHQVTQMGQEVILRCVPISNHLYFYWYRQILGQKVEFLVSFYNNEISEKSEIFDDQFSVERPDGSNFTLKIRSTKLEDSAMYFCASRGGGNTIYFGEGSWLTVV.

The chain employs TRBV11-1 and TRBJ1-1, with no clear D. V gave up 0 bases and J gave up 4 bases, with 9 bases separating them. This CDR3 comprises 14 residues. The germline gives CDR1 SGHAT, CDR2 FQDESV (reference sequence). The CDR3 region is CASSLAGRSTEAFF. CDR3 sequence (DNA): TGTGCCAGCAGCTTAGCGGGGAGGAGCACTGAAGCTTTCTTT.

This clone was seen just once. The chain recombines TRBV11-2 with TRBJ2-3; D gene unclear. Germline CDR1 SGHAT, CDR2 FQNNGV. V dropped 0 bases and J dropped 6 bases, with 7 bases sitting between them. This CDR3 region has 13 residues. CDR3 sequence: CASSLDVKDTQYF. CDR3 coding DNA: TGTGCCAGCAGCTTAGACGTAAAGGATACGCAGTATTTT. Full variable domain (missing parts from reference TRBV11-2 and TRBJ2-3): EAGVAQSPRYKIIEKRQSVAFWCNPISGHATLYWYQQILGQGPKLLIQFQNNGVVDDSQLPKDRFSAERLKGVDSTLKIQPAKLEDSAVYLCASSLDVKDTQYFGPGTRLTVL.

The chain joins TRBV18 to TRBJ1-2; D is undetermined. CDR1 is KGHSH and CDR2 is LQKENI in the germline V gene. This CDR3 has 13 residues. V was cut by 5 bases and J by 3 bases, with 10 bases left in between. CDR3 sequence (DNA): TGTGCCAGCTCAGGGCGGACGGACTATGGCTACACCTTC. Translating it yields CASSGRTDYGYTF.

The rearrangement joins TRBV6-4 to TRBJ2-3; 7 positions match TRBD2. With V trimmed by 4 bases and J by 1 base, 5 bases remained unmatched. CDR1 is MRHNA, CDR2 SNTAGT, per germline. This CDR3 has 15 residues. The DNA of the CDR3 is TGTGCCAGCAGTGGAGTTGGGGGGGGCACAGATACGCAGTATTTT. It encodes CASSGVGGGTDTQYF.

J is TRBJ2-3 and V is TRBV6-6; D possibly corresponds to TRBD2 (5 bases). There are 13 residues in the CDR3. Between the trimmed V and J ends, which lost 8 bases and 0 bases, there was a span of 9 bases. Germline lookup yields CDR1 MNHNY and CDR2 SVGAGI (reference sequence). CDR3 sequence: CASEGRSTDTQYF. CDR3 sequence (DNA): TGTGCCAGCGAAGGGAGAAGCACAGATACGCAGTATTTT.

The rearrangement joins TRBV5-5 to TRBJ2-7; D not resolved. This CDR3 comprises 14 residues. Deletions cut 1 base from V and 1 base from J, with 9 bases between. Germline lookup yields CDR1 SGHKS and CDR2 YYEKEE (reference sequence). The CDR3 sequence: CASSLSHTSYEQYF. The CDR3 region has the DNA TGTGCCAGCAGCTTGAGTCACACTTCCTACGAGCAGTACTTC.

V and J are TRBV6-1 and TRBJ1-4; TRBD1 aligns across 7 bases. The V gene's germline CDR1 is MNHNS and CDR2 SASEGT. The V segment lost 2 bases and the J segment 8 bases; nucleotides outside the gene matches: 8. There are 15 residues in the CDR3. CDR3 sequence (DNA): TGTGCCAGCAGTGAACAGGCAGGGGGAGAAGAAAAACTGTTTTTT. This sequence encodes CASSEQAGGEEKLFF.

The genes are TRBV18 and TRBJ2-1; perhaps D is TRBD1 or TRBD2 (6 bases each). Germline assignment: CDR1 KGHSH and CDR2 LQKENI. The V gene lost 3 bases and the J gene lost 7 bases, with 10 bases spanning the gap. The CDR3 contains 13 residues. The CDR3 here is CASSPKGGNEQFF. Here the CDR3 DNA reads TGTGCCAGCTCACCGAAAGGGGGGAATGAGCAGTTCTTC.

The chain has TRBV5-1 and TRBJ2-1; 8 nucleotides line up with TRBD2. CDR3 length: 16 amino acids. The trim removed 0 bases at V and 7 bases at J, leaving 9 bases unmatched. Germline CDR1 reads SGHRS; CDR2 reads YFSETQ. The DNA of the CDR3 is TGCGCCAGCAGCTTGGATCCCGGGGGGGGACCTAATGAGCAGTTCTTC. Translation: CASSLDPGGGPNEQFF.

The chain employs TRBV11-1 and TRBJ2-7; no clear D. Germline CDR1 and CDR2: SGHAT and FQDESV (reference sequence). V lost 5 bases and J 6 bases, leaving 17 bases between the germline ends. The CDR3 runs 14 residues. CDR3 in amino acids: CASSHTGPAAEQYF. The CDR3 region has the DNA TGTGCCAGCAGCCATACCGGGCCAGCCGCCGAGCAGTACTTC.

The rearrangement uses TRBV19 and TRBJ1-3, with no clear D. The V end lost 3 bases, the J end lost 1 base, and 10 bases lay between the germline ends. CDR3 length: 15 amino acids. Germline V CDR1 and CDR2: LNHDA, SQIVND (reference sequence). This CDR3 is CASSIPSVSGNTIYF. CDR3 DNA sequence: TGTGCCAGTAGTATTCCAAGCGTTTCTGGAAACACCATATATTTT.

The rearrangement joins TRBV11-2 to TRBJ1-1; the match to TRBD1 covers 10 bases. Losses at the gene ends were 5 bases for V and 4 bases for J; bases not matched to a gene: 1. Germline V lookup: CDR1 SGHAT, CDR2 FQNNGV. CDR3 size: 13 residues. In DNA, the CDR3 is TGTGCCAGCAGCGGGGACAGGGGCACTGAAGCTTTCTTT. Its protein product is CASSGDRGTEAFF.